Below are 13 T cell receptor beta chains sequenced from a single sample in a study of T cell changes during pregnancy in multiple sclerosis (dated 2019 in TCRdb). Libraries were prepared through the immunoSEQ multiplex PCR assay. TCRdb stores this immuneACCESS table with in-frame sequences only. Part of the clones is absent; in the studies checked, under half of the shortfall reflects unresolved V genes, and no reason is known for the rest. The sample profile shows approximately 51,000 clones; roughly 93% of them were found once. The ten largest account for approximately 1.9% of the sample. Specimen: peripheral blood, collected in the second trimester of pregnancy. These receptors originate from a female donor with multiple sclerosis, enrolled in a pregnancy study.

The CDR3 region is CASSQRSGFSHEQYF. CDR3 sequence (DNA): TGTGCCAGCAGCCAACGTAGCGGGTTTTCCCACGAGCAGTACTTC. The chain is built from TRBV4-2 and TRBJ2-7, with 7 bases fitting TRBD2. Germline values: CDR1 LGHNA, CDR2 YNFKEQ. Unmatched junction bases numbered 9, after V lost 2 bases and J lost 5 bases. The CDR3 consists of 15 residues.

The chain links TRBV7-2 to TRBJ1-1; D might be TRBD1 (6 bases). Per germline, CDR1 SGHTA and CDR2 FQGNSA. The CDR3 spans 13 residues. V lost 8 bases to trimming and J lost 6 bases, with 16 bases between them. The CDR3 coding sequence is TGTGCCAGCTGGGCACCGAACAGGGCTGAAGCTTTCTTT. It yields the protein CASWAPNRAEAFF.

This sequence joins TRBV28 and TRBJ2-2, with 7 bases lining up with TRBD1. The CDR3 extends over 16 amino acids. Germline V gene data show CDR1 as MDHEN and CDR2 as SYDVKM. V was pared by 2 bases and J by 3 bases, with 6 bases of the junction left unmatched. CDR3 region: CASSLRQGVYTGELFF. The CDR3, as DNA: TGTGCCAGCAGTTTACGGCAGGGGGTGTACACCGGGGAGCTGTTTTTT.

This clone was counted a single time. This chain links TRBV7-8 with TRBJ1-4, with no clear D. Trimming cost V 0 bases and J 4 bases, with 9 bases left between them. Looked up from germline, CDR1 is SGHVS and CDR2 is FQNEAQ. This CDR3 contains 15 residues. CDR3 in DNA: TGTGCCAGCAGCTTAGCGGCGGGTGTTAATGAAAAACTGTTTTTT. Its translation: CASSLAAGVNEKLFF.

V and J are TRBV5-4 and TRBJ2-5; unclear D gene. Deletions cut 4 bases from V and 1 base from J, with 11 bases between. Germline-derived CDR1 and CDR2 are SGHNT and YYREEE (reference sequence). The CDR3 is 14 amino acids. CDR3 nucleotides: TGTGCCAGCAGCCTACGTCGATCCCAAGAGACCCAGTACTTC. This gives the protein CASSLRRSQETQYF.

This clone was observed a single time. V is TRBV7-3 and J is TRBJ2-7, with a possible D match to TRBD1 (6 bases). There are 12 residues in the CDR3. CDR1 is SGHTA, CDR2 FQGTGA, per germline. V was cut by 8 bases and J by 3 bases, with 11 bases left in between. The CDR3 loop reads CASSGQCYEQYF. CDR3 DNA: TGTGCCAGCTCGGGACAATGCTACGAGCAGTACTTC.

The chain combines TRBV7-2 with TRBJ2-7; TRBD1 agrees at 9 bases. CDR1 is SGHTA, CDR2 FQGNSA, per germline. This CDR3 region has 14 residues. J gave up 3 bases and V 1 base, and 1 base lay outside the gene matches. CDR3 nucleotide sequence: TGTGCCAGCAGCTTAGACAGGGGGCTCTACGAGCAGTACTTC. Translating it yields CASSLDRGLYEQYF.

This chain links TRBV19 with TRBJ2-3; D is perhaps TRBD1 (6 bases). Germline V lookup: CDR1 LNHDA, CDR2 SQIVND (reference sequence). V dropped 3 bases and J dropped 3 bases, with 16 bases sitting between them. CDR3 length: 16 amino acids. The chain's CDR3 is CASSINVAGVTDTQYF. CDR3 DNA sequence: TGTGCCAGTAGTATTAACGTGGCAGGGGTTACAGATACGCAGTATTTT.

The chain joins TRBV4-1 to TRBJ1-1, with D possibly matching TRBD1 (5 bases). This CDR3 has 16 amino acids. Germline V CDR1 and CDR2: MGHRA, YSYEKL. V lost 3 bases and J 0 bases, leaving 14 bases between the germline ends. CDR3 DNA: TGCGCCAGCAGCCAGGCAGGGTCAAACATGAACACTGAAGCTTTCTTT. This translates into CASSQAGSNMNTEAFF.

J is TRBJ2-7 and V is TRBV2; 11 nucleotides agree with TRBD1. This CDR3 comprises 15 residues. V dropped 6 bases and J dropped 2; count of bases not matched to a gene: 6. Germline CDR1 and CDR2: SNHLY and FYNNEI. The CDR3 DNA reads TGTGCCAGCAGGGGCCCGGGACAGGGGGCCTACGAGCAGTACTTC. Translated: CASRGPGQGAYEQYF. The full variable domain, completed using reference TRBV2 and TRBJ2-7, is EPEVTQTPSHQVTQMGQEVILRCVPISNHLYFYWYRQILGQKVEFLVSFYNNEISEKSEIFDDQFSVERPDGSNFTLKIRSTKLEDSAMYFCASRGPGQGAYEQYFGPGTRLTVT.

The chain links TRBV19 to TRBJ2-5, with 10 bases lining up with TRBD1. This CDR3 is built from 15 residues. Germline CDR1 and CDR2: LNHDA and SQIVND (reference sequence). The V segment lost 3 bases and the J segment 1 base; nucleotides outside the gene matches: 2. The CDR3 nucleotides read TGTGCCAGTAGTATTTGGGACAGGGGCCAAGAGACCCAGTACTTC. Amino acids: CASSIWDRGQETQYF.

The gene calls are TRBV7-2 and TRBJ1-1; 7 bases agree with TRBD1. V was pared by 4 bases and J by 7 bases, with 6 bases of the junction left unmatched. Germline V CDR1 and CDR2: SGHTA, FQGNSA. The CDR3 has 13 amino acids. In DNA form, the CDR3 reads TGTGCCAGCAGCTCTGGACAGGCAAGTGAAGCTTTCTTT. Its protein product is CASSSGQASEAFF.

The rearrangement links TRBV5-1 to TRBJ2-7, with D maybe TRBD2 (6 bases). The CDR3 runs 12 residues. V was cut by 3 bases and J by 4 bases, with 8 bases left in between. Germline CDR1 SGHRS, CDR2 YFSETQ. CDR3 protein: CASSSGGYEQYF. The DNA of the CDR3 is TGCGCCAGCAGCTCTGGGGGGTACGAGCAGTACTTC.